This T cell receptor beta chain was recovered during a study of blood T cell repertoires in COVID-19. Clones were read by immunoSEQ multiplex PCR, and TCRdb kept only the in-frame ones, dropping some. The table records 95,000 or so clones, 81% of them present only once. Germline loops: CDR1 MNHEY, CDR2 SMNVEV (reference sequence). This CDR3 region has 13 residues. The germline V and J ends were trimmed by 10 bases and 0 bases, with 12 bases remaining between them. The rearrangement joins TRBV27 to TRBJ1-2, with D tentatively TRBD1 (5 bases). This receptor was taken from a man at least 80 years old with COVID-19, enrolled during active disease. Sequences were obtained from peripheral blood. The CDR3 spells CATRRESNYGYTF. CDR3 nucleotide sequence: TGTGCCACCCGCAGGGAATCTAACTATGGCTACACCTTC.